These 21 T cell receptor beta chains were sequenced from one sample in a study of cytomegalovirus exposure and HLA in healthy donors. Vbeta (60) and Jbeta (13) primers were used in the PCR. Method: immunoSEQ multiplex PCR; TCRdb's copy keeps in-frame clones and lacks some. Found here are approximately 110,000 clones, over 65% of them singletons; the top ten hold roughly 5%. What was sequenced was PBMCs. These receptors came from a female donor in good health and CMV-seropositive.

The rearrangement links TRBV4-3 to TRBJ2-3; the match to TRBD1 covers 8 bases. Germline V gene data show CDR1 as LGHNA and CDR2 as YSLEER. J was trimmed by 4 bases and V by 3 bases; bases with no gene match: 6. CDR3 length: 15 amino acids. CDR3 loop: CASSHRDRNADTQYF. CDR3 coding DNA: TGCGCCAGCAGCCACCGGGACAGGAACGCAGATACGCAGTATTTT.

This clone has more than one count but fewer than ten. The rearrangement links TRBV2 to TRBJ2-3; no reliable D call. Germline CDR1 SNHLY, CDR2 FYNNEI. V was pared by 3 bases and J by 0 bases, with 10 bases between. The CDR3 consists of 15 residues. Written as DNA, the CDR3 is TGTGCCAGCAGTGACCCTGTGACTAGCACAGATACGCAGTATTTT. Translating it yields CASSDPVTSTDTQYF.

The V gene is TRBV11-1, the J gene TRBJ2-7; TRBD2 matches 9 bases. The CDR3 length is 14 residues. Germline loops: CDR1 SGHAT, CDR2 FQDESV (reference sequence). Losses at the gene ends were 5 bases for V and 4 bases for J; bases not matched to a gene: 6. The CDR3 here is CASSKSGGKYEQYF. DNA for the CDR3: TGTGCCAGCAGCAAAAGCGGGGGGAAGTACGAGCAGTACTTC.

V gene TRBV4-2 combines with J gene TRBJ2-2; tentatively, D is TRBD1 (6 bases). Germline V lookup: CDR1 LGHNA, CDR2 YNFKEQ. Trimming cost V 1 base and J 9 bases, with 15 bases left between them. The CDR3 contains 15 residues. This CDR3 is CASSQVGQSRRELFF. CDR3 coding DNA: TGTGCCAGCAGCCAAGTAGGACAGAGTCGTAGGGAGCTGTTTTTT.

This chain connects TRBV5-1 to TRBJ2-7, with TRBD1 matching 7 bases. The CDR3 sequence is 14 residues long. V lost 2 bases and J lost 2; bases outside the gene matches: 4. From germline, CDR1 is SGHRS and CDR2 YFSETQ. DNA for the CDR3: TGCGCCAGCAGCTTACAGGGGCGCCCCTACGAGCAGTACTTC. Its translation is CASSLQGRPYEQYF.

This chain joins TRBV16 and TRBJ1-1; tentatively, D is TRBD1 (6 bases). The CDR3 length is 14 residues. V was cut by 6 bases and J by 6 bases, with 17 bases left in between. The germline V gene encodes CDR1 KGHSY and CDR2 FQNENV. As DNA, the CDR3 is TGTGCCAGCAGTCGCGGGGGGGGGCGAGCTGAAGCTTTCTTT. Protein product: CASSRGGGRAEAFF.

This chain joins TRBV15 and TRBJ1-2; TRBD1 agrees at 8 bases. CDR3 size: 15 residues. The trim removed 0 bases at V and 8 bases at J, leaving 8 bases unmatched. Germline V gives CDR1 LNHNV, CDR2 YYDKDF (reference sequence). The DNA for the CDR3 is TGTGCCACCAGCAGAGAGCTCGGCAGGGGGCGAGGCTACACCTTC. Protein: CATSRELGRGRGYTF.

V and J are TRBV30 and TRBJ1-5, with D possibly matching TRBD1 (6 bases). Germline V CDR1 and CDR2: GTSNPN, SVGIG (reference sequence). With 4 bases removed from V and 2 bases from J, the gap between germline ends came to 24 bases. This CDR3 is built from 18 residues. CDR3 region: CAWTPDRSGRKGNQPQHF. The CDR3 bases are TGTGCCTGGACCCCCGACAGGTCGGGGCGAAAGGGCAATCAGCCCCAGCATTTT.

This sequence joins TRBV2 and TRBJ2-7; 11 nucleotides line up with TRBD1. CDR1 is SNHLY, CDR2 FYNNEI, per germline. CDR3 length: 17 amino acids. With V trimmed by 8 bases and J by 5 bases, 17 bases remained unmatched. The CDR3 DNA follows: TGTGCCAGCTTAAAAGGGCCGGGACAGGGGGTTAAACACGAGCAGTACTTC. Encoded protein: CASLKGPGQGVKHEQYF.

This clone was counted a single time. The rearrangement joins TRBV30 to TRBJ1-4; possibly TRBD1 for D (6 bases). This CDR3 comprises 12 residues. The V end lost 2 bases, the J end lost 7 bases, and 8 bases lay between the germline ends. Germline CDR1 GTSNPN, CDR2 SVGIG (reference sequence). This chain's CDR3 is CAWSRGGEKLFF. The CDR3, as DNA: TGTGCCTGGAGTAGGGGGGGTGAAAAACTGTTTTTT.

The chain links TRBV14 to TRBJ2-3; D remains unclear. The CDR3 has 13 residues. Germline V gives CDR1 SGHDN, CDR2 FVKESK. V lost 2 bases and J 6 bases, leaving 9 bases between the germline ends. This CDR3 reads CASSQMKRDTQYF. The CDR3 bases are TGTGCCAGCAGCCAAATGAAACGGGATACGCAGTATTTT.

This clone was detected only a few times. The chain couples TRBV18 to TRBJ2-7, with TRBD2 identical over 12 bases. The CDR3 spans 18 residues. The germline CDR1 and CDR2 sequences are KGHSH and LQKENI. V trimming: 1 base; J trimming: 6 bases; junction bases outside the gene matches: 13. CDR3 region: CASSPRSGLAGGPGEQYF. The CDR3 nucleotides are TGTGCCAGCTCACCACGTTCAGGGCTAGCGGGAGGGCCGGGCGAGCAGTACTTC.

This sequence joins TRBV25-1 and TRBJ1-4; possibly TRBD1 for D (6 bases). The germline CDR1 and CDR2 sequences are MGHDK and SYGVNS. CDR3 length: 14 amino acids. Deletions cut 4 bases from V and 8 bases from J, with 14 bases between. For the CDR3, the DNA is TGTGCCAGCAGTGGCCTGGGTGGGGGCGAAAAACTGTTTTTT. Translation: CASSGLGGGEKLFF.

This chain uses TRBV6-5 with TRBJ2-7; 9 nucleotides align to TRBD1. Germline CDR1 reads MNHEY; CDR2 reads SVGAGI. The V segment lost 6 bases and the J segment 6 bases; nucleotides outside the gene matches: 6. The CDR3 has 13 residues. The CDR3 loop reads CASSLGQGSEQYF. CDR3 DNA: TGTGCCAGCAGCTTGGGACAGGGAAGCGAGCAGTACTTC.

This clone was recorded once. This chain connects TRBV7-9 to TRBJ1-1; 9 positions match TRBD1. This CDR3 comprises 16 residues. J gave up 0 bases and V 2 bases, and 4 bases lay outside the gene matches. CDR1 is SEHNR and CDR2 is FQNEAQ in the germline V gene (reference sequence). CDR3 DNA: TGTGCCAGCAGCTTAACAGGGGGCGTTCTGAACACTGAAGCTTTCTTT. Its translation: CASSLTGGVLNTEAFF.

This sequence joins TRBV9 and TRBJ2-2, with TRBD2 identical over 7 bases. After removal of 3 bases from V and 8 bases from J, the junction contained 10 bases not matched to a gene. The CDR3 spans 15 residues. Germline V CDR1 and CDR2: SGDLS, YYNGEE. The CDR3 DNA sequence: TGTGCCAGCAGCGCCCTCGGGCCCGGGAGGGGGGAGCTGTTTTTT. Protein sequence: CASSALGPGRGELFF.

CDR3 sequence reads: CASSSLNSGVKIHEQYF. CDR3 nucleotide sequence: TGTGCCAGCAGCTCACTCAACTCCGGGGTAAAGATCCACGAGCAGTACTTC. The genes are TRBV11-2 and TRBJ2-7, with a tentative D call TRBD2 (5 bases). V lost 4 bases, J lost 5 bases, and 24 bases lay in between. The V gene's germline CDR1 is SGHAT and CDR2 FQNNGV. The CDR3 runs 17 residues.

This chain connects TRBV15 to TRBJ1-2; D gene unclear. Per the germline V gene, CDR1 is LNHNV and CDR2 is YYDKDF (reference sequence). This CDR3 is built from 15 residues. Trimming pared 0 bases from V and 4 bases from J, leaving 12 bases between. CDR3 sequence: CATSREAFSGYGYTF. CDR3 bases: TGTGCCACCAGCAGAGAAGCCTTTAGTGGCTATGGCTACACCTTC.

The V and J genes are TRBV5-1 and TRBJ2-3, with D unresolved. The CDR3 contains 12 residues. Trimming took 4 bases from V and 4 from J, leaving 7 bases between them. Germline loops: CDR1 SGHRS, CDR2 YFSETQ. The CDR3: CASSQNSDTQYF. CDR3 DNA: TGCGCCAGCAGCCAAAATTCAGATACGCAGTATTTT.

The chain is built from TRBV9 and TRBJ2-7; 11 bases match TRBD1. The CDR3 has 15 amino acids. V gave up 4 bases and J gave up 2 bases; unmatched junction bases: 5. CDR1 SGDLS and CDR2 YYNGEE come from the germline V gene. CDR3 nucleotide sequence: TGTGCCAGCAGCAAGGGACAGGGGGTTACCTACGAGCAGTACTTC. Its protein product is CASSKGQGVTYEQYF.

The table lists this clone with a count of one. The CDR3 DNA reads TGTGCCAGCAGCTTAGATCCAACTAGCGCGTACAATGAGCAGTTCTTC. Translating it yields CASSLDPTSAYNEQFF. This sequence joins TRBV11-3 and TRBJ2-1; 7 positions agree with TRBD2. The CDR3 length is 16 residues. CDR1 SGHNT and CDR2 YENEEA come from the germline V gene. Losses at the gene ends were 0 bases for V and 4 bases for J; bases not matched to a gene: 6.